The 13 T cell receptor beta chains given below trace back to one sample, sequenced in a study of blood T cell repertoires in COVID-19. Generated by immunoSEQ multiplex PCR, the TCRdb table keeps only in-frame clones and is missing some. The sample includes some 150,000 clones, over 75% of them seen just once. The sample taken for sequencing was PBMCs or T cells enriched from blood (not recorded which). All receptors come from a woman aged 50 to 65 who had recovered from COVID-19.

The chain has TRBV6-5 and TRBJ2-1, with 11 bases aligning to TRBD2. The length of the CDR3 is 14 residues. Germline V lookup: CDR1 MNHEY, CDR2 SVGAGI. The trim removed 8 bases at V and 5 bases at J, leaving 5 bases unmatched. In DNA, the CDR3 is TGTGCCAGCTATAGCGGGGGGGTCGACAATGAGCAGTTCTTC. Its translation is CASYSGGVDNEQFF.

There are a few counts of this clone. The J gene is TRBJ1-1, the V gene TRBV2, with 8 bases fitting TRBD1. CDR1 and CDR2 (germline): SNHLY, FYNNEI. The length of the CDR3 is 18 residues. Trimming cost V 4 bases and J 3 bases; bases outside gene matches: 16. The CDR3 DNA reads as TGTGCCAGCAGTGGTGCCGGGACAGGTTTCGAGAAGGACACTGAAGCTTTCTTT. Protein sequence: CASSGAGTGFEKDTEAFF.

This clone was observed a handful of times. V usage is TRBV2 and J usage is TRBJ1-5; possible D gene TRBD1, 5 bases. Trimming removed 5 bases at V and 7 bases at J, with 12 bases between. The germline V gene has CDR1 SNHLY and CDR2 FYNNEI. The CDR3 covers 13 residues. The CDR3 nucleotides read TGTGCCAGCAGTTCGCAGGGTATCCAGCCCCAGCATTTT. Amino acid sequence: CASSSQGIQPQHF.

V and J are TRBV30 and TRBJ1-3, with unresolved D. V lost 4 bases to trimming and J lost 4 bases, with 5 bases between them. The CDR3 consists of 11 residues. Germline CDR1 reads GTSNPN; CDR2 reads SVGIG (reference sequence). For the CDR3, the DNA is TGTGCCTGGATGGGCGGAAACACCATATATTTT. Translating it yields CAWMGGNTIYF.

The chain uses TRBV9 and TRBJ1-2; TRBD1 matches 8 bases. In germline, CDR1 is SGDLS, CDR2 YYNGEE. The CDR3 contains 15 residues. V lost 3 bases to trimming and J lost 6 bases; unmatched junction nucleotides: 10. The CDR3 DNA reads TGTGCCAGCAGCGCCCCGGATCAGGGGGCGGATGGCTACACCTTC. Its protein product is CASSAPDQGADGYTF. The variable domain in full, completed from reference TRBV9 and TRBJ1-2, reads DSGVTQTPKHLITATGQRVTLRCSPRSGDLSVYWYQQSLDQGLQFLIQYYNGEERAKGNILERFSAQQFPDLHSELNLSSLELGDSALYFCASSAPDQGADGYTFGSGTRLTVV.

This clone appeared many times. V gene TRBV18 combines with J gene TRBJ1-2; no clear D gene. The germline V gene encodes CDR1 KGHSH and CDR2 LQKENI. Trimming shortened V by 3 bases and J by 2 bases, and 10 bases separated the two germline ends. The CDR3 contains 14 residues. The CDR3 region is CASSPPPGNYGYTF. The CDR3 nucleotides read TGTGCCAGCTCACCTCCGCCCGGGAACTATGGCTACACCTTC. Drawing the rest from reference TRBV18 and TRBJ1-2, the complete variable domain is NAGVMQNPRHLVRRRGQEARLRCSPMKGHSHVYWYRQLPEEGLKFMVYLQKENIIDESGMPKERFSAEFPKEGPSILRIQQVVRGDSAAYFCASSPPPGNYGYTFGSGTRLTVV.

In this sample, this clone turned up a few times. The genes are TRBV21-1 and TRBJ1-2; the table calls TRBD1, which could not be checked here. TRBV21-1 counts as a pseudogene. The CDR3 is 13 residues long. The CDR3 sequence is CASSKADTYGYTF. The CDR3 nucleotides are TGTGCCAGCAGCAAAGCGGACACCTATGGCTACACCTTC.

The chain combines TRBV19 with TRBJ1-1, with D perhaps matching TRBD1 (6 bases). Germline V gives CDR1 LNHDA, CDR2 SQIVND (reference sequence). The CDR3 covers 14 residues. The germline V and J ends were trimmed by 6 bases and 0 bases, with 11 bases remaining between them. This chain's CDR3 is CASRSQGLNTEAFF. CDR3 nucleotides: TGTGCCAGTAGGTCACAGGGCTTGAACACTGAAGCTTTCTTT.

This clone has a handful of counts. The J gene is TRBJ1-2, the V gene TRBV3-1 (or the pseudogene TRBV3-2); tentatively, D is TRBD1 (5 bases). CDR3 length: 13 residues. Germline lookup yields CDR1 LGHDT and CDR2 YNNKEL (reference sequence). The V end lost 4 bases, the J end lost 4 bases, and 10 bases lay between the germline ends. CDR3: CASSPTAAYGYTF. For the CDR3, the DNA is TGTGCCAGCAGCCCGACAGCCGCCTATGGCTACACCTTC.

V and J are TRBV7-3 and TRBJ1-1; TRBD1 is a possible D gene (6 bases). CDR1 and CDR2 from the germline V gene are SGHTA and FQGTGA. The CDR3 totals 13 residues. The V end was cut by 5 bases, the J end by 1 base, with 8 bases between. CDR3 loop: CASSLRGNTEAFF. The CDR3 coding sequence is TGTGCCAGCAGCCTCAGGGGGAACACTGAAGCTTTCTTT.

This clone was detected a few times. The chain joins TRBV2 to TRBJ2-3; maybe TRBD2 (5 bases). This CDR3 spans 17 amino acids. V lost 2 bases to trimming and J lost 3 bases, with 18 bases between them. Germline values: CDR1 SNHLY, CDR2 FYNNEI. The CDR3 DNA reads TGTGCCAGCAGTGAATTTGAGGACCCAGGAGGTACAGATACGCAGTATTTT. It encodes CASSEFEDPGGTDTQYF.

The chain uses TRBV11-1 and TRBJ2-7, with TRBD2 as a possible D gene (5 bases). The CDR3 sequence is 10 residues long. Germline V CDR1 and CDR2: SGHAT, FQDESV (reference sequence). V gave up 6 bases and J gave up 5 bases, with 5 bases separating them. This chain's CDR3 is CASRGDEQYF. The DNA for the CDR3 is TGTGCCAGCAGGGGAGACGAGCAGTACTTC.

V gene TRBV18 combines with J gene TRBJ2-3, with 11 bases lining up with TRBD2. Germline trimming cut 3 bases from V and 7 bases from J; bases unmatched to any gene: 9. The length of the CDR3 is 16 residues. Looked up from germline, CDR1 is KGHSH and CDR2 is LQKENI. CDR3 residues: CASSPVAGGPVYTQYF. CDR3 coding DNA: TGTGCCAGCTCACCGGTAGCGGGGGGGCCAGTATATACGCAGTATTTT.